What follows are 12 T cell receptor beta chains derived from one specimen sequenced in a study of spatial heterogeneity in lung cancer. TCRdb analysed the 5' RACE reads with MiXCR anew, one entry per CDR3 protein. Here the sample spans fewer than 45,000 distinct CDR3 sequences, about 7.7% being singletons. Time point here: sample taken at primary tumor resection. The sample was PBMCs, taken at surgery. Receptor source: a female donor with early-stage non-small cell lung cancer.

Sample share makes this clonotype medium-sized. CDR3 amino acids: CASSLGDTNTGELFF. DNA for the CDR3: TGTGCCAGCAGCTTAGGGGACACCAACACCGGGGAGCTGTTTTTT. The V call is TRBV2, the J call TRBJ2-2; D is perhaps TRBD1 (6 bases). This CDR3 has 15 residues. CDR1 is SNHLY, CDR2 FYNNEI, per germline. The V and J ends lost 6 bases and 2 bases respectively, with 13 bases between them.

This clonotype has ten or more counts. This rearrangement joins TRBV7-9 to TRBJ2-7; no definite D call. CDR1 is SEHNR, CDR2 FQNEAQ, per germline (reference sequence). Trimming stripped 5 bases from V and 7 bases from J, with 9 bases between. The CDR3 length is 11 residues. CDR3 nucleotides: TGTGCCAGCAGCCGCCTGTGGGAGCAGTACTTC. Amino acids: CASSRLWEQYF.

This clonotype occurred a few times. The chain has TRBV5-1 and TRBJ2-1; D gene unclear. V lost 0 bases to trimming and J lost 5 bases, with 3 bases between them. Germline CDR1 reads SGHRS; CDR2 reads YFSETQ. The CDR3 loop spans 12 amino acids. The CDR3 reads CASSLGHNEQFF. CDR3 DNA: TGCGCCAGCAGCTTGGGCCACAATGAGCAGTTCTTC.

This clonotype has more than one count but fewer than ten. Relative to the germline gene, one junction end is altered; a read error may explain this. CDR3 sequence (DNA): TGTGCCAGCAGCAAATCGACAGGTTCGGAAGAGCAGTACTTC. Its protein product is CASSKSTGSEEQYF. The rearrangement uses TRBV5-1 and TRBJ2-7; perhaps TRBD1 as D (6 bases). This CDR3 is 14 amino acids long. Germline CDR1 reads SGHRS; CDR2 reads YFSETQ.

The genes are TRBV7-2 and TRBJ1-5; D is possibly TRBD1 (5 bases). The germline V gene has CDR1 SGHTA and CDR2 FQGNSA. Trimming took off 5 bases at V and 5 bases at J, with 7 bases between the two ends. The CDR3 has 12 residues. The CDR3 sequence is CASSPRDQPQHF. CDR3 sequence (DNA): TGTGCCAGCAGCCCCAGGGATCAGCCCCAGCATTTT.

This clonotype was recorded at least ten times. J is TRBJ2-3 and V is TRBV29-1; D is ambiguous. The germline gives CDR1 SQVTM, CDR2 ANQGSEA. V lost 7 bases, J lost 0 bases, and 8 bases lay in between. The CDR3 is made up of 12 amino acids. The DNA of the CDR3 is TGCAGCGGCCTAACTAGCACAGATACGCAGTATTTT. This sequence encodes CSGLTSTDTQYF.

Written as DNA, the CDR3 is TGTGCCAGCAGTTACTTCCGGAACACTGAAGCTTTCTTT. It specifies CASSYFRNTEAFF. The J gene is TRBJ1-1, the V gene TRBV6-5; D remains ambiguous. Trimming took off 1 base at V and 1 base at J, with 4 bases between the two ends. Germline V gene sequence: CDR1 MNHEY, CDR2 SVGAGI. This CDR3 has 13 amino acids.

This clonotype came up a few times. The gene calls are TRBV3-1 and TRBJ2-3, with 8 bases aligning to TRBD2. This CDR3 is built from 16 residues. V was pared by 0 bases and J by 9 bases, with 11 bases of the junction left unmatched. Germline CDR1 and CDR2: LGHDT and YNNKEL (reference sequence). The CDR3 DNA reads TGTGCCAGCAGCCAAGATCCGGGGGGGCGAGCGGGAACGCAGTATTTT. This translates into CASSQDPGGRAGTQYF.

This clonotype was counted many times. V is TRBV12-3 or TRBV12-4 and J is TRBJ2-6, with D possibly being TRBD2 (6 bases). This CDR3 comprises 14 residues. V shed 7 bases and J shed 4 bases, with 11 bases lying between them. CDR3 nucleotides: TGTGCCAGCAATAGGGCGGGAGGGGCCAACGTCCTGACTTTC. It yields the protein CASNRAGGANVLTF.

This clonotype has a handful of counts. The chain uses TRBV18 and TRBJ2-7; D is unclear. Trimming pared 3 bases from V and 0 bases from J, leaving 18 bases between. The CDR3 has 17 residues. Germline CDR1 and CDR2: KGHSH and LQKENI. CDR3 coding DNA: TGTGCCAGCTCACCCTTCGGCGGTAGGACCACCTCCTACGAGCAGTACTTC. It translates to CASSPFGGRTTSYEQYF.

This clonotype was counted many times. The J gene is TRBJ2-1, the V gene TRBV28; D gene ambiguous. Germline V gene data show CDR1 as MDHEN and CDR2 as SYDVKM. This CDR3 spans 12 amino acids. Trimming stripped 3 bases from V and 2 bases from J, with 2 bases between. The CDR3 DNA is TGTGCCAGCAGTTTGGCCTACAATGAGCAGTTCTTC. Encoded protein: CASSLAYNEQFF.

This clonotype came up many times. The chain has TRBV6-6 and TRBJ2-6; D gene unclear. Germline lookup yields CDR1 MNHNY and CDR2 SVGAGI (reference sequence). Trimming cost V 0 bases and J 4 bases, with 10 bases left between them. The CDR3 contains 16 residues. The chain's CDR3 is CASSYSRPVGANVLTF. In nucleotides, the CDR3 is TGTGCCAGCAGTTACTCGAGACCGGTAGGGGCCAACGTCCTGACTTTC.